This is a list of T cell receptor beta chains from one sample in a study of blood T cell repertoires in COVID-19. Clones were read by immunoSEQ multiplex PCR, and TCRdb kept only the in-frame ones, dropping some. This table holds 300,000 to 500,000 clones, 85% to 90% found once. The sample comprised PBMCs or T cells enriched from blood (not recorded which). The origin of the receptors is a woman aged 30 to 39 with acute COVID-19. Both conserved end residues are part of each CDR3. Fields, in order: D gene, J gene, clone size, V gene, CDR3 DNA, CDR3 protein. D genes are given only for firm matches. Clone size, where shown, is once, few, many, or a class for clones that have expanded.

d_gene: NA
j_gene: TRBJ1-2
abundance: few
v_gene: TRBV19
CDR3nt: TGTGCCACCACTTTGAGGGGGGGGCTTGGTGGCTACACCTTC
CDR3aa: CATTLRGGLGGYTF

d_gene: TRBD2
j_gene: TRBJ2-3
abundance: once
v_gene: TRBV5-1
CDR3nt: TGCGCCAGCAGCTTGGGCCCGGCGGGGGGTAGCACAGATACGCAGTATTTT
CDR3aa: CASSLGPAGGSTDTQYF

d_gene: NA
j_gene: TRBJ2-5
abundance: NA
v_gene: TRBV24-1
CDR3nt: TGTGCCACCAGTGATTTGGATGGGGAGGACCAAGAGACCCAGTACTTC
CDR3aa: CATSDLDGEDQETQYF

d_gene: NA
j_gene: TRBJ2-7
abundance: NA
v_gene: TRBV19
CDR3nt: TGTGCCAGTAGTCCCCGCGGGGCTGCCTACGAGCAGTACTTC
CDR3aa: CASSPRGAAYEQYF

d_gene: TRBD1
j_gene: TRBJ1-1
abundance: NA
v_gene: TRBV28
CDR3nt: TGTGCCAGCATGTGGACAGGGGCCTCGAACACTGAAGCTTTCTTT
CDR3aa: CASMWTGASNTEAFF

d_gene: NA
j_gene: TRBJ1-3
abundance: NA
v_gene: TRBV30
CDR3nt: TGTGCCTGGACACCTTGGGGGGCTGGAAACACCATATATTTT
CDR3aa: CAWTPWGAGNTIYF

d_gene: TRBD2
j_gene: TRBJ2-7
abundance: NA
v_gene: TRBV2
CDR3nt: TGTGCCAGCAGGGGACTAGGGTATGGCGAGCAGTACTTC
CDR3aa: CASRGLGYGEQYF

d_gene: NA
j_gene: TRBJ2-7
abundance: NA
v_gene: TRBV6-5
CDR3nt: TGTGCCAGCAGGAACCACTATTACGAGTCCTACGAGCAGTACTTC
CDR3aa: CASRNHYYESYEQYF

d_gene: NA
j_gene: TRBJ1-3
abundance: NA
v_gene: TRBV7-9
CDR3nt: TGTGCCAGCAATCCATCCGGGGGAAACACCATATATTTT
CDR3aa: CASNPSGGNTIYF

d_gene: NA
j_gene: TRBJ1-5
abundance: NA
v_gene: TRBV19
CDR3nt: TGTGCCAGTAGTACCGCCCGGACGGGGGGAGATCAGCCCCAGCATTTT
CDR3aa: CASSTARTGGDQPQHF

d_gene: TRBD2
j_gene: TRBJ2-3
abundance: NA
v_gene: TRBV7-3
CDR3nt: TGTGCCAGCAGCTCAGGACTAGCGGCAGATACGCAGTATTTT
CDR3aa: CASSSGLAADTQYF

d_gene: NA
j_gene: TRBJ2-1
abundance: NA
v_gene: TRBV7-3
CDR3nt: TGTGCCAGCAGCTTCCAGGGTTACGAGCAGTTCTTC
CDR3aa: CASSFQGYEQFF

d_gene: TRBD1
j_gene: TRBJ1-2
abundance: NA
v_gene: TRBV12-3/TRBV12-4
CDR3nt: TGTGCCAGCAGTTTAGACAGGGGGCATGGCTACACCTTC
CDR3aa: CASSLDRGHGYTF

d_gene: TRBD1
j_gene: TRBJ1-6
abundance: NA
v_gene: TRBV7-9
CDR3nt: TGTGCCAGCAGTCGGACAGGGAGGCACTCACCCCTCCACTTT
CDR3aa: CASSRTGRHSPLHF

d_gene: NA
j_gene: TRBJ2-1
abundance: NA
v_gene: TRBV6-1
CDR3nt: TGTGCCAGCAGTGAAGATCTGTTGGGCCTAAATGAGCAGTTCTTC
CDR3aa: CASSEDLLGLNEQFF

d_gene: NA
j_gene: TRBJ2-7
abundance: NA
v_gene: TRBV19
CDR3nt: TGTGCCAGTAGAGAGGAGGGACCGTCTTCCTACGAGCAGTACTTC
CDR3aa: CASREEGPSSYEQYF

d_gene: TRBD1
j_gene: TRBJ2-2
abundance: NA
v_gene: TRBV5-1
CDR3nt: TGCGCCAGCAGCTTGTCAGGGGGCGGCGGGGAGCTGTTTTTT
CDR3aa: CASSLSGGGGELFF

d_gene: NA
j_gene: TRBJ2-2
abundance: NA
v_gene: TRBV5-1
CDR3nt: TGCGCCAGCAGCTATACAGGGCCCGGGGAGCTGTTTTTT
CDR3aa: CASSYTGPGELFF

d_gene: TRBD2
j_gene: TRBJ2-3
abundance: NA
v_gene: TRBV10-3
CDR3nt: TGTGCCATCAGCTCAGCGGGGATCCCAGATACGCAGTATTTT
CDR3aa: CAISSAGIPDTQYF

d_gene: TRBD1
j_gene: TRBJ2-1
abundance: once
v_gene: TRBV4-1
CDR3nt: TGCGCCAGCAGCCAGAGGGGACAGGGAGGCTTCAATGAGCAGTTCTTC
CDR3aa: CASSQRGQGGFNEQFF

d_gene: TRBD1
j_gene: TRBJ1-2
abundance: NA
v_gene: TRBV5-1
CDR3nt: TGCGCCAGCAGCCTGGGGACAGGGGTCGTCTATGGCTACACCTTC
CDR3aa: CASSLGTGVVYGYTF

d_gene: NA
j_gene: TRBJ2-7
abundance: once
v_gene: TRBV29-1
CDR3nt: TGCAGCGTTGAAGATCAGGCCGAATACGAGCAGTACTTC
CDR3aa: CSVEDQAEYEQYF

d_gene: NA
j_gene: TRBJ2-7
abundance: NA
v_gene: TRBV10-2
CDR3nt: TGCGCCAGCAGTGGAATGAGCGGGTTGAAATCCTACGAGCAGTACTTC
CDR3aa: CASSGMSGLKSYEQYF

d_gene: TRBD1
j_gene: TRBJ1-2
abundance: once
v_gene: TRBV19
CDR3nt: TGTGCCAGTACGGAGACAGGGGGAATCTATGGCTACACCTTC
CDR3aa: CASTETGGIYGYTF

d_gene: NA
j_gene: TRBJ2-7
abundance: NA
v_gene: TRBV5-6
CDR3nt: TGTGCCAGCAGCTTGGGGGCAGGGATCTTTTTCGAGCAGTACTTC
CDR3aa: CASSLGAGIFFEQYF

d_gene: NA
j_gene: TRBJ1-1
abundance: NA
v_gene: TRBV12-5
CDR3nt: TGTGCTAGTGGTTTGGTACTGGGCCCAGGAACCACGCAAACTGAAGCTTTCTTT
CDR3aa: CASGLVLGPGTTQTEAFF

d_gene: NA
j_gene: TRBJ2-1
abundance: NA
v_gene: TRBV19
CDR3nt: TGTGCCAGTAGGCTCCAGGGGGGATTTTCCAATGAGCAGTTCTTC
CDR3aa: CASRLQGGFSNEQFF

d_gene: TRBD2
j_gene: TRBJ2-5
abundance: NA
v_gene: TRBV2
CDR3nt: TGTGCCAGCAGGAATAGCGGGGGGGGACAAGAGACCCAGTACTTC
CDR3aa: CASRNSGGGQETQYF

d_gene: NA
j_gene: TRBJ1-2
abundance: NA
v_gene: TRBV6-5
CDR3nt: TGTGCCATCAAACCAGGAGGTGGCTATGGCTACACCTTC
CDR3aa: CAIKPGGGYGYTF

d_gene: NA
j_gene: TRBJ1-1
abundance: NA
v_gene: TRBV7-2
CDR3nt: TGTGCCAGCAGCCCCCAGCGCGTCACTGAAGCTTTCTTT
CDR3aa: CASSPQRVTEAFF

d_gene: NA
j_gene: TRBJ2-1
abundance: once
v_gene: TRBV19
CDR3nt: TGTGCCCCAGGCGTGGGGCCTGAGCAGTTCTTC
CDR3aa: CAPGVGPEQFF

d_gene: TRBD1
j_gene: TRBJ2-7
abundance: NA
v_gene: TRBV4-1
CDR3nt: TGCGCCAGCAGCCAAGGGGGGACAGACACCTACGAGCAGTACTTC
CDR3aa: CASSQGGTDTYEQYF

d_gene: NA
j_gene: TRBJ1-4
abundance: NA
v_gene: TRBV9
CDR3nt: TGTGCCAGCAGCGGGGGACTGACAACTAATGAAAAACTGTTTTTT
CDR3aa: CASSGGLTTNEKLFF

d_gene: TRBD1
j_gene: TRBJ1-6
abundance: few
v_gene: TRBV29-1
CDR3nt: TGCAGCGTTGCCCAGGGGGTTAATTCACCCCTCCACTTT
CDR3aa: CSVAQGVNSPLHF

d_gene: TRBD2
j_gene: TRBJ2-1
abundance: NA
v_gene: TRBV5-1
CDR3nt: TGCGCCAGCAGGGGAAGCGGGGGGCCTTACAATGAGCAGTTCTTC
CDR3aa: CASRGSGGPYNEQFF

d_gene: TRBD1
j_gene: TRBJ2-1
abundance: NA
v_gene: TRBV18
CDR3nt: TGTGCCAGCTCACCTCGCCAGGGGGTTTACAATGAGCAGTTCTTC
CDR3aa: CASSPRQGVYNEQFF

d_gene: TRBD1
j_gene: TRBJ2-7
abundance: NA
v_gene: TRBV7-9
CDR3nt: TGTGCCAGCAGCTCAGTCGGGACAGCTCGTTCCTACGAGCAGTACTTC
CDR3aa: CASSSVGTARSYEQYF

d_gene: NA
j_gene: TRBJ2-7
abundance: NA
v_gene: TRBV27
CDR3nt: TGTGCCAGCAGTTTGTATGGTAAGGGGAAGTACGAGCAGTACTTC
CDR3aa: CASSLYGKGKYEQYF

d_gene: NA
j_gene: TRBJ1-3
abundance: NA
v_gene: TRBV14
CDR3nt: TGTGCCAGCAGCCAAGCGGGGTGGCCATCTGGAAACACCATATATTTT
CDR3aa: CASSQAGWPSGNTIYF

d_gene: NA
j_gene: TRBJ2-7
abundance: NA
v_gene: TRBV18
CDR3nt: TGTGCCAGCTCACCGAAAATCTCGGAGGTCGAGCAGTACTTC
CDR3aa: CASSPKISEVEQYF

d_gene: NA
j_gene: TRBJ2-3
abundance: NA
v_gene: TRBV18
CDR3nt: TGTGCCAGCTCACCGCTCGCCTCCCTACTGGTGGATACGCAGTATTTT
CDR3aa: CASSPLASLLVDTQYF

d_gene: TRBD1
j_gene: TRBJ1-1
abundance: NA
v_gene: TRBV5-4
CDR3nt: TGTGCCAGCAGACTTGACAGGGGGGGGTTCCAGTTT
CDR3aa: CASRLDRGGFQF

d_gene: NA
j_gene: TRBJ1-2
abundance: NA
v_gene: TRBV6-5
CDR3nt: TGTGCCAGCAGTTTACTGGGCAACTATGGCTACACCTTC
CDR3aa: CASSLLGNYGYTF

d_gene: TRBD2
j_gene: TRBJ2-1
abundance: NA
v_gene: TRBV24-1
CDR3nt: TGTGCCACCAGTGAGAAGAGACTAGCGGGGGCGAATGAGCAGTTCTTC
CDR3aa: CATSEKRLAGANEQFF

d_gene: TRBD2
j_gene: TRBJ2-7
abundance: once
v_gene: TRBV5-5
CDR3nt: TGTGCCAGCAGCTTGGCTTGGTCTAGCGGGATGTGGGAGCAGTACTTC
CDR3aa: CASSLAWSSGMWEQYF

d_gene: TRBD2
j_gene: TRBJ2-2
abundance: NA
v_gene: TRBV19
CDR3nt: TGTGCCAGTAGTACGGGGGGGACTAGTTCTTTATCGCCCGGGGAGCTGTTTTTT
CDR3aa: CASSTGGTSSLSPGELFF

d_gene: TRBD2
j_gene: TRBJ2-2
abundance: NA
v_gene: TRBV4-1
CDR3nt: TGCGCCAGCAGCCAATCGGGGGGTACCGGGGAGCTGTTTTTT
CDR3aa: CASSQSGGTGELFF

d_gene: NA
j_gene: TRBJ1-5
abundance: NA
v_gene: TRBV4-3
CDR3nt: TGCGCCAGCAGCCAAGAGGGGGGGGGCGGTCAGCCCCAGCATTTT
CDR3aa: CASSQEGGGGQPQHF

d_gene: NA
j_gene: TRBJ1-4
abundance: NA
v_gene: TRBV28
CDR3nt: TGTGCCACCTTCAGGGGTGAAAAACTGTTTTTT
CDR3aa: CATFRGEKLFF

d_gene: NA
j_gene: TRBJ2-7
abundance: NA
v_gene: TRBV12-3/TRBV12-4
CDR3nt: TGTGCCAGCGGCTGGGGCCCCTACGAGCAGTACTTC
CDR3aa: CASGWGPYEQYF

d_gene: TRBD1
j_gene: TRBJ1-5
abundance: NA
v_gene: TRBV7-2
CDR3nt: TGTGCCAGCAGCTCACCCCGACAGGGGGTAGGCAGCAATCAGCCCCAGCATTTT
CDR3aa: CASSSPRQGVGSNQPQHF

d_gene: NA
j_gene: TRBJ2-3
abundance: NA
v_gene: TRBV5-6
CDR3nt: TGTGCCAGCAGCACGGAGGTCCTATTGGGAGATACGCAGTATTTT
CDR3aa: CASSTEVLLGDTQYF

d_gene: TRBD2
j_gene: TRBJ2-3
abundance: NA
v_gene: TRBV9
CDR3nt: TGTGCCAGCAGCGTAGGGGCCGGTAGCGGGGTTTATAGCACAGATACGCAGTATTTT
CDR3aa: CASSVGAGSGVYSTDTQYF

d_gene: TRBD2
j_gene: TRBJ2-3
abundance: NA
v_gene: TRBV3-1/TRBV3-2
CDR3nt: TGTGCCAGCAGCCAAGATATGGCGGGGGGGGCAGATACGCAGTATTTT
CDR3aa: CASSQDMAGGADTQYF

d_gene: TRBD1
j_gene: TRBJ2-3
abundance: NA
v_gene: TRBV6-5
CDR3nt: TGTGCCAGCAGTCCGGGACAGTACTTCACAGATACGCAGTATTTT
CDR3aa: CASSPGQYFTDTQYF

d_gene: NA
j_gene: TRBJ2-7
abundance: NA
v_gene: TRBV21-1
CDR3nt: TGTGCCAGCAGCAAGGGCCGGACAGGACTTACCTACGAGCAGTACTTC
CDR3aa: CASSKGRTGLTYEQYF

d_gene: NA
j_gene: TRBJ2-7
abundance: NA
v_gene: TRBV9
CDR3nt: TGTGCCAGCAGCGTAGAGGGGTCTGAGACAGAGGTAGATGAGCAGTACTTC
CDR3aa: CASSVEGSETEVDEQYF

d_gene: NA
j_gene: TRBJ2-7
abundance: NA
v_gene: TRBV5-4
CDR3nt: TGTGCCAGCAGCTTGGCCAAACAGGCCGTCTCCTACGAGCAGTACTTC
CDR3aa: CASSLAKQAVSYEQYF